Following are 13 T cell receptor beta chains from one sample sequenced in a study of technical replicates of blood from several donors. TCRdb keeps only in-frame clones here, not all; method: immunoSEQ multiplex PCR. The repertoire holds 91,000 or so clones, with around 95% as singletons. The sequenced sample was T cells isolated from PBMCs. The receptors were gathered from a human donor in good health.

In this sample, this clone turned up a few times. The J gene is TRBJ2-7, the V gene TRBV11-2; a possible D gene is TRBD1 (5 bases). The V gene's germline CDR1 is SGHAT and CDR2 FQNNGV. The CDR3 contains 16 residues. V lost 6 bases, J lost 1 base, and 19 bases lay in between. The CDR3 DNA is TGTGCCAGCAGAAAAATTAGGGGCGGTTCTTCCTACGAGCAGTACTTC. Its translation: CASRKIRGGSSYEQYF.

The J gene is TRBJ2-3, the V gene TRBV19, with a weak D call TRBD1 (6 bases). CDR1 and CDR2 from the germline V gene are LNHDA and SQIVND (reference sequence). The V gene lost 5 bases and the J gene lost 1 base, with 10 bases spanning the gap. This CDR3 spans 14 amino acids. CDR3 sequence: CASSVNRGTDTQYF. The CDR3 nucleotides are TGTGCCAGTAGTGTAAACAGGGGCACAGATACGCAGTATTTT.

The chain is built from TRBV19 and TRBJ1-2; TRBD1 agrees at 12 bases. The CDR3 runs to 13 residues. In germline, CDR1 is LNHDA, CDR2 SQIVND (reference sequence). V was clipped by 8 bases and J by 6 bases; unmatched bases: 4. The CDR3: CASFGTGGHGYTF. In DNA form, the CDR3 reads TGTGCCAGTTTTGGGACAGGGGGCCATGGCTACACCTTC.

The V gene is TRBV4-1, the J gene TRBJ2-7, with TRBD2 matching over 7 bases. This CDR3 has 18 residues. Per germline, CDR1 MGHRA and CDR2 YSYEKL. The ends lost 0 bases at V and 7 bases at J; junction bases unmatched: 18. CDR3 in amino acids: CASSQDRNPGLTPQEQYF. The CDR3 DNA sequence: TGCGCCAGCAGCCAAGATAGGAACCCGGGACTAACGCCGCAGGAGCAGTACTTC.

The rearrangement joins TRBV5-1 to TRBJ2-3; TRBD2 agrees at 9 bases. Germline loops: CDR1 SGHRS, CDR2 YFSETQ. The junction had 8 bases not matched to a gene; V was cut back by 1 base and J by 2 bases. The CDR3 loop spans 17 amino acids. The CDR3 spells CASSLYVSGGITDTQYF. The CDR3 DNA reads TGCGCCAGCAGCTTGTACGTTAGCGGGGGTATCACAGATACGCAGTATTTT.

V is TRBV9 and J is TRBJ1-2, with TRBD1 identical over 9 bases. Per the germline V gene, CDR1 is SGDLS and CDR2 is YYNGEE. The CDR3 loop spans 15 amino acids. With V trimmed by 2 bases and J by 6 bases, 8 bases remained unmatched. The CDR3 bases are TGTGCCAGCAGCGTGAACAGGGGGCAGGGGGATGGCTACACCTTC. Amino acid sequence: CASSVNRGQGDGYTF.

The V call is TRBV18, the J call TRBJ2-7; maybe TRBD1 (6 bases). V lost 3 bases and J 5 bases, leaving 11 bases between the germline ends. The germline V gene has CDR1 KGHSH and CDR2 LQKENI. The CDR3 has 13 residues. CDR3 bases: TGTGCCAGCTCACCGCTACAGGGAGACGAGCAGTACTTC. Its translation is CASSPLQGDEQYF.

The genes are TRBV28 and TRBJ1-1, with D unclear. V was clipped by 2 bases and J by 9 bases, with 10 bases between them. The CDR3 contains 12 residues. The germline CDR1 and CDR2 sequences are MDHEN and SYDVKM. The CDR3 is CASSLPQSQAFF. In DNA, the CDR3 is TGTGCCAGCAGTTTACCACAGTCTCAAGCTTTCTTT.

CDR3 nucleotides: TGTGCCATTCTAATCGCTGGGGGACAGCTTAACTATGGCTACACCTTC. Residues: CAILIAGGQLNYGYTF. The V gene is TRBV28, the J gene TRBJ1-2, with 7 nucleotides matching TRBD1. Germline CDR1 is MDHEN and CDR2 is SYDVKM. This CDR3 contains 16 residues. V was pared by 10 bases and J by 1 base, with 15 bases of the junction left unmatched.

V and J are TRBV19 and TRBJ2-1; 10 bases line up with TRBD1. Germline-derived CDR1 and CDR2 are LNHDA and SQIVND (reference sequence). The ends lost 8 bases at V and 3 bases at J; junction bases unmatched: 22. The CDR3 runs to 20 residues. The CDR3 region is CASSVPGTGDRRWGYNEQFF. CDR3 coding DNA: TGTGCCAGTTCAGTTCCTGGGACAGGGGATAGGAGGTGGGGCTACAATGAGCAGTTCTTC.

The gene calls are TRBV10-3 and TRBJ1-1; 8 bases agree with TRBD1. The V and J ends lost 11 bases and 8 bases, in that order; junction bases with no gene match: 4. This CDR3 contains 10 residues. CDR1 and CDR2 from the germline V gene are ENHRY and SYGVKD. The CDR3 nucleotides are TGTGCCGGCCGGGACAGGGAAGCTTTCTTT. It yields the protein CAGRDREAFF.

V and J are TRBV5-6 and TRBJ2-6, with D possibly being TRBD1 (5 bases). Germline CDR1 and CDR2: SGHDT and YYEEEE. V dropped 0 bases and J dropped 2 bases, with 9 bases sitting between them. CDR3 length: 16 residues. This CDR3 is CASSLAGYAGANVLTF. CDR3 in DNA: TGTGCCAGCAGCTTGGCAGGGTACGCTGGGGCCAACGTCCTGACTTTC.

The rearrangement joins TRBV4-1 to TRBJ2-1; 10 bases fit TRBD2. The CDR3 is 18 amino acids. Germline V gene data show CDR1 as MGHRA and CDR2 as YSYEKL. V was pared by 0 bases and J by 9 bases, with 14 bases of the junction left unmatched. This chain's CDR3 is CASSQDFQREGRDGEQFF. DNA of the CDR3: TGCGCCAGCAGCCAAGACTTCCAGCGGGAGGGCCGTGACGGTGAGCAGTTCTTC.